These 21 T cell receptor beta chains originate from one sample sequenced in a study of T cell repertoires in cytomegalovirus infection. Their antigens remain unidentified. A single record per CDR3 protein comes from TCRdb applying MiXCR to the reads. The top ten clones hold over 25% of a sample with some 110,000 distinct CDR3 sequences, around 10% of them seen once. Sample: PBMCs, sequenced either directly or after in vitro stimulation (not recorded which). These receptors came from a human donor in good health (CMV status not recorded). Some clones in this sample may be carry-over from other donors' samples.

This clonotype was detected a few times. This chain links TRBV28 with TRBJ2-1; 7 nucleotides match TRBD2. Germline CDR1 is MDHEN and CDR2 is SYDVKM. This CDR3 spans 14 amino acids. J was trimmed by 8 bases and V by 7 bases; bases with no gene match: 11. CDR3 residues: CASISPGGSHEQFF. CDR3 sequence (DNA): TGTGCCAGCATCTCCCCGGGCGGGAGCCATGAGCAGTTCTTC.

Ten or more counts support this clonotype. The chain has TRBV11-2 and TRBJ2-5; D uncertain. Germline V CDR1 and CDR2: SGHAT, FQNNGV. Between the trimmed V and J ends, which lost 0 bases and 5 bases, there was a span of 10 bases. There are 14 residues in the CDR3. CDR3 coding DNA: TGTGCCAGCAGCTTAGATGCAGGCCCTGAGACCCAGTACTTC. Translated: CASSLDAGPETQYF.

In its sample, this clonotype was seen many times. This sequence joins TRBV5-4 and TRBJ2-2; the match to TRBD1 covers 7 bases. This CDR3 is 16 amino acids long. After removal of 4 bases from V and 1 base from J, the junction contained 7 bases not matched to a gene. Germline CDR1 is SGHNT and CDR2 is YYREEE (reference sequence). The CDR3 sequence: CASSARQGLNTGELFF. CDR3 coding DNA: TGTGCCAGCAGCGCCAGACAGGGCCTGAACACCGGGGAGCTGTTTTTT.

The table lists this clonotype with many counts. This chain connects TRBV27 to TRBJ2-7; 14 bases map to TRBD2. The CDR3 is 14 residues long. CDR1 and CDR2 (germline): MNHEY, SMNVEV (reference sequence). Germline trimming cut 5 bases from V and 5 bases from J; bases unmatched to any gene: 2. CDR3 nucleotide sequence: TGTGCCAGCAGTCCGGGACTAGCGGGAGACGAGCAGTACGTC. Translation: CASSPGLAGDEQYV.

The V gene is TRBV19, the J gene TRBJ2-3; 13 bases are shared with TRBD2. Germline lookup yields CDR1 LNHDA and CDR2 SQIVND (reference sequence). Germline trimming cut 6 bases from V and 4 bases from J; bases unmatched to any gene: 1. This CDR3 is built from 14 residues. DNA of the CDR3: TGTGCCAGTAGGGGGACTAGCGGGGCAGATACGCAGTATTTT. Amino acid sequence: CASRGTSGADTQYF.

This chain uses TRBV29-1 with TRBJ2-1; D may be TRBD2 (6 bases). Germline lookup yields CDR1 SQVTM and CDR2 ANQGSEA. This CDR3 is built from 16 residues. V gave up 2 bases and J gave up 4 bases, with 18 bases separating them. CDR3 in amino acids: CSVERDSLVPYNEQFF. CDR3 sequence (DNA): TGCAGCGTTGAAAGGGACTCGCTTGTCCCATACAATGAGCAGTTCTTC.

The chain links TRBV28 to TRBJ2-1, with TRBD1 matching over 10 bases. J lost 2 bases, V lost 8 bases, and 6 bases had no gene match. The germline V gene has CDR1 MDHEN and CDR2 SYDVKM. This CDR3 has 15 residues. CDR3 sequence: CASETGGFPYNEQFF. CDR3 nucleotides: TGTGCCAGCGAGACAGGGGGCTTCCCCTACAATGAGCAGTTCTTC. Combining the CDR3 with reference TRBV28 and TRBJ2-1 gives the whole variable domain DVKVTQSSRYLVKRTGEKVFLECVQDMDHENMFWYRQDPGLGLRLIYFSYDVKMKEKGDIPEGYSVSREKKERFSLILESASTNQTSMYLCASETGGFPYNEQFFGPGTRLTVL.

Only a few counts were recorded for this clonotype. This chain uses TRBV29-1 with TRBJ2-2; 9 positions agree with TRBD1. Germline values: CDR1 SQVTM, CDR2 ANQGSEA. J lost 2 bases, V lost 5 bases, and 6 bases had no gene match. The CDR3 totals 15 residues. The CDR3 sequence is CSVSRDRVNTGELFF. The CDR3 DNA reads TGCAGCGTTTCGCGGGACAGGGTCAACACCGGGGAGCTGTTTTTT.

The chain has TRBV20-1 and TRBJ1-1; D not resolved. Germline CDR1 reads DFQATT; CDR2 reads SNEGSKA (reference sequence). The CDR3 covers 12 residues. Trimming took off 1 base at V and 11 bases at J, with 14 bases between the two ends. CDR3 protein: CSARGSGQRAFF. Here the CDR3 DNA reads TGCAGTGCTAGAGGGTCCGGGCAGAGGGCTTTCTTT.

This chain joins TRBV6-5 and TRBJ1-1, with D possibly being TRBD1 (6 bases). The germline V and J ends were trimmed by 1 base and 0 bases, with 18 bases remaining between them. CDR3 size: 18 residues. Germline CDR1 reads MNHEY; CDR2 reads SVGAGI. The CDR3 DNA reads TGTGCCAGCAGTTACTGGGCCAGGACCAGGGGTATGAACACTGAAGCTTTCTTT. Translating gives CASSYWARTRGMNTEAFF.

This clonotype showed up just a few times. The V and J genes are TRBV28 and TRBJ2-7, with 7 bases that match TRBD1. The germline V gene encodes CDR1 MDHEN and CDR2 SYDVKM. Losses at the gene ends were 6 bases for V and 3 bases for J; bases not matched to a gene: 5. There are 13 residues in the CDR3. CDR3 in amino acids: CASRLGTDYEQYF. CDR3 DNA: TGTGCCAGCAGACTCGGGACAGACTACGAGCAGTACTTC.

Concerning this clonotype itself: A much larger clone lies one base from this, so it may be a read error. This chain joins TRBV7-2 and TRBJ2-5; 7 bases agree with TRBD1. Germline V CDR1 and CDR2: SGHTA, FQGNSA. This CDR3 has 14 amino acids. V dropped 3 bases and J dropped 7; count of bases not matched to a gene: 8. DNA of the CDR3: TGTGCCAGCAGCTTCGCCTGGGACAGCCGGACCCAGTACTTC. It codes for CASSFAWDSRTQYF.

At least ten counts were recorded for this clonotype. This chain connects TRBV7-9 to TRBJ1-6; no clear D gene. The germline CDR1 and CDR2 sequences are SEHNR and FQNEAQ (reference sequence). The CDR3 extends over 12 amino acids. The V end was cut by 3 bases, the J end by 7 bases, with 4 bases between. This CDR3 reads CASSLGNSPLHF. The CDR3 bases are TGTGCCAGCAGCTTGGGCAATTCACCCCTCCACTTT.

The CDR3 sequence is CASSYSNEEQPQHF. Written as DNA, the CDR3 is TGTGCCAGCAGTTACTCGAACGAGGAACAGCCCCAGCATTTT. V usage is TRBV6-2 or TRBV6-3 and J usage is TRBJ1-5; D is ambiguous. This CDR3 is built from 14 residues. Germline CDR1 is MNHEY and CDR2 is SVGEGT. V was clipped by 0 bases and J by 7 bases, with 10 bases between them.

This clonotype was detected only a few times. The V gene is TRBV6-2 or TRBV6-3, the J gene TRBJ2-7; no clear D. Trimming pared 4 bases from V and 3 bases from J, leaving 16 bases between. Germline V gene lookup returns CDR1 MNHEY and CDR2 SVGEGT. The CDR3 contains 15 residues. CDR3 DNA: TGTGCCAGCAGTTCCCTGGACCCACCCCTCTACGAGCAGTACGTC. It encodes CASSSLDPPLYEQYV.

This clonotype appeared many times. This chain links TRBV7-2 with TRBJ1-2; D is unclear. V shed 0 bases and J shed 0 bases, with 8 bases lying between them. CDR3 length: 15 amino acids. The germline CDR1 and CDR2 sequences are SGHTA and FQGNSA. In DNA, the CDR3 is TGTGCCAGCAGCTTAGCGACACTTGCTAACTATGGCTACACCTTC. Encoded protein: CASSLATLANYGYTF. The variable domain in full, completed from reference TRBV7-2 and TRBJ1-2, reads GAGVSQSPSNKVTEKGKDVELRCDPISGHTALYWYRQSLGQGLEFLIYFQGNSAPDKSGLPSDRFSAERTGGSVSTLTIQRTQQEDSAVYLCASSLATLANYGYTFGSGTRLTVV.

This clonotype came up many times. The chain links TRBV7-6 to TRBJ1-1; no firm D call. Trimming shortened V by 5 bases and J by 3 bases, and 13 bases separated the two germline ends. CDR3 length equals 14 residues. Germline lookup yields CDR1 SGHVS and CDR2 FNYEAQ. The DNA for the CDR3 is TGTGCCAGCAGCAGACTCTCATGGGACACTGAAGCTTTCTTT. This sequence encodes CASSRLSWDTEAFF. The full variable domain, with the rest looked up from reference TRBV7-6 and TRBJ1-1, is GAGVSQSPRYKVTKRGQDVALRCDPISGHVSLYWYRQALGQGPEFLTYFNYEAQQDKSGLPNDRFSAERPEGSISTLTIQRTEQRDSAMYRCASSRLSWDTEAFFGQGTRLTVV.

The sample holds a few counts of this clonotype. The rearrangement uses TRBV10-3 and TRBJ2-5; D not certain. The CDR3 has 13 amino acids. V was pared by 7 bases and J by 5 bases, with 14 bases between. Germline CDR1 and CDR2: ENHRY and SYGVKD. The CDR3: CAITPGKRETQYF. The CDR3 bases are TGTGCCATCACGCCGGGTAAAAGGGAGACCCAGTACTTC.

This clonotype was counted ten times or more. The chain employs TRBV7-2 and TRBJ2-5, with D hard to call. The CDR3 extends over 12 amino acids. Looked up from germline, CDR1 is SGHTA and CDR2 is FQGNSA. V lost 4 bases and J lost 5, with 8 bases in between. CDR3 bases: TGTGCCAGCAGCTCCGCCTTTGAGACCCAGTACTTC. This gives the protein CASSSAFETQYF.

This clonotype was seen ten or more times. V gene TRBV19 combines with J gene TRBJ2-1, with TRBD2 identical over 9 bases. V lost 3 bases, J lost 5 bases, and 8 bases stayed unmatched. CDR3 length: 16 amino acids. Per germline, CDR1 LNHDA and CDR2 SQIVND (reference sequence). In nucleotides, the CDR3 is TGTGCCAGTAGTATGTTCCGCGGGAGGGCCAACAATGAGCAGTTCTTC. Encoded protein: CASSMFRGRANNEQFF.

This clonotype has more than one count but fewer than ten. The genes are TRBV12-3 or TRBV12-4 and TRBJ1-2; 8 nucleotides align to TRBD1. The V and J ends lost 2 bases and 4 bases, in that order; junction bases with no gene match: 6. The CDR3 consists of 15 residues. CDR3 sequence: CASSLSSGGGYGYTF. DNA for the CDR3: TGTGCCAGCAGTTTATCTTCAGGGGGCGGCTATGGCTACACCTTC.